The 7 T cell receptor beta chains presented below share a single source sample, sequenced in a study of T cell changes during pregnancy in multiple sclerosis. The method was immunoSEQ multiplex PCR; TCRdb's version includes in-frame clones alone and lacks a portion of them. The table records 65,000 to 90,000 clones, 80% to 95% of them present only once. Material: peripheral blood, obtained in the second trimester of pregnancy. These receptor sequences come from a female donor with multiple sclerosis, enrolled in a pregnancy study.

This clone was counted a single time. CDR3 in DNA: TGTGCCAGCAGCGTAATCGAGGGAGGGATGGGGGATACGCAGTATTTT. It translates to CASSVIEGGMGDTQYF. The chain employs TRBV9 and TRBJ2-3, with 7 bases aligning to TRBD2. The CDR3 loop spans 16 amino acids. The J segment lost 6 bases and the V segment lost 1 base, leaving 11 bases of the junction unmatched. The germline gives CDR1 SGDLS, CDR2 YYNGEE.

The table lists this clone with a count of one. The rearrangement links TRBV5-1 to TRBJ2-3; TRBD2 is a possible D gene (6 bases). CDR3 length equals 16 residues. V gave up 4 bases and J gave up 2 bases, with 17 bases separating them. CDR1 SGHRS and CDR2 YFSETQ come from the germline V gene. In DNA, the CDR3 is TGCGCCAGCAGCCCCGGGTGGAGGGAAGACACAGATACGCAGTATTTT. It specifies CASSPGWREDTDTQYF.

This clone occurred once. The chain links TRBV6-1 to TRBJ1-4; no clear D. Trimming stripped 1 base from V and 0 bases from J, with 12 bases between. CDR1 and CDR2 (germline): MNHNS, SASEGT. The CDR3 consists of 17 residues. CDR3 in DNA: TGTGCCAGCAGTGAAGGTCCCACACATACAACTAATGAAAAACTGTTTTTT. Its translation is CASSEGPTHTTNEKLFF.

A single count supports this clone. The chain couples TRBV7-3 to TRBJ2-1; 11 bases map to TRBD2. In germline, CDR1 is SGHTA, CDR2 FQGTGA. The trim removed 6 bases at V and 7 bases at J, leaving 2 bases unmatched. The CDR3 runs to 13 residues. The CDR3 sequence: CASSRTSGNEQFF. CDR3 coding DNA: TGTGCCAGCAGTAGGACTAGCGGGAATGAGCAGTTCTTC.

On this clone itself: The junction and the germline gene differ at one end; a read error may be behind it. This chain joins TRBV7-7 and TRBJ2-1, with 9 bases fitting TRBD2. The CDR3 extends over 15 amino acids. Germline CDR1 and CDR2: SSHAT and FNYEAQ (reference sequence). CDR3 residues: CASSPIAGANNEQFF. Written as DNA, the CDR3 is TGTGCTAGCAGCCCAATAGCGGGAGCGAACAATGAGCAGTTCTTC.

The chain employs TRBV9 and TRBJ2-1; D is possibly TRBD2 (6 bases). Germline lookup yields CDR1 SGDLS and CDR2 YYNGEE. Trimming removed 4 bases at V and 6 bases at J, with 11 bases between. This CDR3 contains 13 residues. The CDR3 protein is CASSMTSRNEQFF. The DNA of the CDR3 is TGTGCCAGCAGCATGACTAGTCGCAATGAGCAGTTCTTC.

The chain uses TRBV7-2 and TRBJ1-2; 7 nucleotides agree with TRBD1. CDR3 length equals 15 residues. V was clipped by 1 base and J by 1 base; unmatched bases: 3. Germline CDR1 SGHTA, CDR2 FQGNSA. In DNA form, the CDR3 reads TGTGCCAGCAGCTTAGGGGACAGCCTTAACTATGGCTACACCTTC. Translating it yields CASSLGDSLNYGYTF.